The 10 T cell receptor beta chains reported below all come from one sample, sequenced in a study of T cells in Graves' hyperthyroidism and ophthalmopathy. Amplified TCR beta CDR3 regions came from RNA transcripts. The study used the HTBI primer set for a first-round RT-PCR of the TCR CDR3. TCRdb analysed the multiplex PCR reads with MiXCR anew, one entry per CDR3 protein. The repertoire holds a few hundred thousand distinct CDR3 sequences, with more than 20% as singletons. The sample was blood. Receptors originate from a man between 18 and 29 years old with Graves' hyperthyroidism.

This chain joins TRBV5-5 and TRBJ2-4, with D unresolved. The CDR3 extends over 16 amino acids. From germline, CDR1 is SGHKS and CDR2 YYEKEE (reference sequence). V was cut by 0 bases and J by 1 base, with 11 bases left in between. CDR3 nucleotides: TGTGCCAGCAGCTTGGGGACCGTGATTGCCAAAAACATTCAGTACTTC. Translating gives CASSLGTVIAKNIQYF. Drawing the rest from reference TRBV5-5 and TRBJ2-4, the complete variable domain is DAGVTQSPTHLIKTRGQQVTLRCSPISGHKSVSWYQQVLGQGPQFIFQYYEKEERGRGNFPDRFSARQFPNYSSELNVNALLLGDSALYLCASSLGTVIAKNIQYFGAGTRLSVL.

This chain connects TRBV7-9 to TRBJ1-5; no definite D call. This CDR3 contains 15 residues. Germline assignment: CDR1 SEHNR and CDR2 FQNEAQ (reference sequence). V was trimmed by 5 bases and J by 6 bases, leaving 17 bases between them. The CDR3 bases are TGTGCCAGCAGCCCAAGATTACAAGATGTTCAGCCCCAGCATTTT. Translating gives CASSPRLQDVQPQHF.

This chain connects TRBV6-1 to TRBJ1-1, with D perhaps TRBD1 (5 bases). Trimming stripped 1 base from V and 4 bases from J, with 22 bases between. Per germline, CDR1 MNHNS and CDR2 SASEGT. The CDR3 totals 18 residues. DNA of the CDR3: TGTGCCAGCAGTGAAGTGGGACTCCAAGGGGCTTTGATCACTGAAGCTTTCTTT. Protein product: CASSEVGLQGALITEAFF.

This clonotype appeared a few times. The V call is TRBV6-1, the J call TRBJ1-2, with D possibly matching TRBD1 (5 bases). CDR1 is MNHNS and CDR2 is SASEGT in the germline V gene. The CDR3 has 15 residues. The V end lost 6 bases, the J end lost 8 bases, and 22 bases lay between the germline ends. CDR3 loop: CASRGVVQKSGGYTF. The CDR3 nucleotides are TGTGCCAGCAGGGGGGTGGTGCAAAAATCGGGCGGCTACACCTTC.

The table lists this clonotype with many counts. The chain is built from TRBV6-5 and TRBJ2-2; no reliable D call. The CDR3 spans 17 residues. Deletions cut 2 bases from V and 0 bases from J, with 13 bases between. Germline CDR1 MNHEY, CDR2 SVGAGI. CDR3: CASSYRRTVTNTGELFF. CDR3 DNA: TGTGCCAGCAGTTACCGAAGGACGGTGACGAACACCGGGGAGCTGTTTTTT.

This clonotype has a count of ten or more. This chain uses TRBV7-8 with TRBJ2-5, with 11 bases aligning to TRBD2. V was pared by 0 bases and J by 3 bases, with 9 bases of the junction left unmatched. The CDR3 spans 18 residues. Looked up from germline, CDR1 is SGHVS and CDR2 is FQNEAQ. The CDR3 loop is CASSLALAGGLKEETQYF. CDR3 nucleotide sequence: TGTGCCAGCAGCTTAGCTCTAGCGGGGGGCCTAAAGGAAGAGACCCAGTACTTC.

This clonotype was observed at least ten times. The CDR3 coding sequence is TGTGCCACTGCACAGGGCGGCACTGAAGCTTTCTTT. It encodes CATAQGGTEAFF. The rearrangement links TRBV19 to TRBJ1-1; D possibly corresponds to TRBD1 (6 bases). This CDR3 comprises 12 residues. The germline gives CDR1 LNHDA, CDR2 SQIVND (reference sequence). V lost 10 bases and J lost 4, with 13 bases in between.

Comments on this clonotype: With a much larger clone just one base away, this may be a read error. The chain has TRBV12-3 or TRBV12-4 and TRBJ2-7; maybe TRBD1 (6 bases). This CDR3 has 15 residues. The CDR3 loop is CASSATEGVSYELYF. CDR3 nucleotides: TGTGCCAGCAGCGCGACCGAGGGGGTCTCCTACGAGCTGTACTTC.

J is TRBJ2-5 and V is TRBV2; no clear D gene. Germline CDR1 is SNHLY and CDR2 is FYNNEI. V was trimmed by 6 bases and J by 5 bases, leaving 13 bases between them. The CDR3 is 13 amino acids. In DNA, the CDR3 is TGTGCCAGCAGCTCTAGTTTATCGGAGACCCAGTACTTC. Translation gives CASSSSLSETQYF.

The chain uses TRBV5-1 and TRBJ2-5, with 12 nucleotides matching TRBD1. Germline-derived CDR1 and CDR2 are SGHRS and YFSETQ. This CDR3 contains 14 residues. J gave up 10 bases and V 3 bases, and 7 bases lay outside the gene matches. In nucleotides, the CDR3 is TGCGCCAGCAGCTCCGGGACAGGGGGCGCTTACCAGTACTTC. This gives the protein CASSSGTGGAYQYF.